The 29 T cell receptor beta chains below were found in one sample sequenced in a study of blood T cell repertoires in COVID-19. The protocol was immunoSEQ multiplex PCR, while the TCRdb copy is restricted to in-frame clones and leaves out a portion. The data show more than 150,000 clones, around four fifths seen once. The sequenced sample consisted of peripheral blood. The receptors shown here come from a woman in her twenties or thirties with acute or convalescent COVID-19.

The rearrangement uses TRBV19 and TRBJ2-3, with D unresolved. The CDR3 is 14 residues long. V was shortened by 6 bases and J by 3 bases, with 13 bases between the two germline ends. Germline loops: CDR1 LNHDA, CDR2 SQIVND (reference sequence). The chain's CDR3 is CASRWQAKTDTQYF. CDR3 DNA: TGTGCCAGTAGATGGCAGGCCAAAACAGATACGCAGTATTTT. The whole variable domain, filled in from reference TRBV19 and TRBJ2-3, reads DGGITQSPKYLFRKEGQNVTLSCEQNLNHDAMYWYRQDPGQGLRLIYYSQIVNDFQKGDIAEGYSVSREKKESFPLTVTSAQKNPTAFYLCASRWQAKTDTQYFGPGTRLTVL.

The chain employs TRBV5-1 and TRBJ2-5, with D perhaps matching TRBD2 (7 bases). CDR3 size: 18 residues. Germline assignment: CDR1 SGHRS and CDR2 YFSETQ. V lost 4 bases, J lost 0 bases, and 22 bases lay in between. The CDR3 DNA follows: TGCGCCAGCAGCAACCCCCGGGGGGCTAGCGGAAACCAAGAGACCCAGTACTTC. As protein: CASSNPRGASGNQETQYF.

The V call is TRBV5-5, the J call TRBJ2-2; D is undetermined. V was trimmed by 2 bases and J by 3 bases, leaving 8 bases between them. The CDR3 spans 14 residues. Germline lookup yields CDR1 SGHKS and CDR2 YYEKEE (reference sequence). CDR3 in amino acids: CASSFDSYTGELFF. CDR3 bases: TGTGCCAGCAGCTTTGACTCCTACACCGGGGAGCTGTTTTTT.

Only a few counts were recorded for this clone. The V call is TRBV27, the J call TRBJ1-1, with 11 bases that match TRBD1. Germline-derived CDR1 and CDR2 are MNHEY and SMNVEV (reference sequence). The trim removed 4 bases at V and 1 base at J, leaving 5 bases unmatched. This CDR3 comprises 16 residues. The CDR3 coding sequence is TGTGCCAGCAGTTACGGGACAGGGGGGGGGAACACTGAAGCTTTCTTT. This gives the protein CASSYGTGGGNTEAFF.

V and J are TRBV18 and TRBJ2-7, with D tentatively TRBD2 (5 bases). The V end was cut by 3 bases, the J end by 6 bases, with 9 bases between. The V gene's germline CDR1 is KGHSH and CDR2 LQKENI. This CDR3 is 12 amino acids long. CDR3 DNA sequence: TGTGCCAGCTCACCCCTAGCCGCCGAGCAGTACTTC. This encodes CASSPLAAEQYF.

The V call is TRBV7-2, the J call TRBJ2-5; D possibly corresponds to TRBD2 (7 bases). CDR3 length: 16 amino acids. CDR1 and CDR2 from the germline V gene are SGHTA and FQGNSA. V shed 0 bases and J shed 4 bases, with 15 bases lying between them. Here the CDR3 DNA reads TGTGCCAGCAGCTTAGCACCCGGACTAGGGGGAGAGACCCAGTACTTC. Translation: CASSLAPGLGGETQYF.

The chain employs TRBV6-5 and TRBJ1-5; D perhaps matches TRBD1 (5 bases). Germline CDR1 and CDR2: MNHEY and SVGAGI. CDR3 length equals 15 residues. V dropped 2 bases and J dropped 2 bases, with 10 bases sitting between them. In DNA form, the CDR3 reads TGTGCCAGCAGTTACCGATGGGGCGGCAATCAGCCCCAGCATTTT. It translates to CASSYRWGGNQPQHF.

The genes are TRBV9 and TRBJ2-4, with 7 nucleotides matching TRBD2. V lost 0 bases, J lost 7 bases, and 10 bases stayed unmatched. The CDR3 loop spans 16 amino acids. Germline-derived CDR1 and CDR2 are SGDLS and YYNGEE. In DNA form, the CDR3 reads TGTGCCAGCAGCGTAGAAAGCGGGGCCTTGAGGAACATTCAGTACTTC. Residues: CASSVESGALRNIQYF. Together with reference TRBV9 and TRBJ2-4, the CDR3 gives the full variable domain: DSGVTQTPKHLITATGQRVTLRCSPRSGDLSVYWYQQSLDQGLQFLIQYYNGEERAKGNILERFSAQQFPDLHSELNLSSLELGDSALYFCASSVESGALRNIQYFGAGTRLSVL.

The chain uses TRBV9 and TRBJ1-2; 9 bases line up with TRBD1. CDR1 SGDLS and CDR2 YYNGEE come from the germline V gene. The CDR3 runs 17 residues. V lost 6 bases and J lost 3; bases outside the gene matches: 15. This CDR3 reads CASTQGIGDRVDYGYTF. In DNA, the CDR3 is TGTGCCAGCACCCAGGGGATAGGGGACAGGGTCGACTATGGCTACACCTTC.

The chain carries TRBV27 and TRBJ1-1; 7 positions agree with TRBD1. The length of the CDR3 is 15 residues. Per the germline V gene, CDR1 is MNHEY and CDR2 is SMNVEV (reference sequence). V dropped 3 bases and J dropped 5; count of bases not matched to a gene: 9. The CDR3 nucleotides are TGTGCCAGCAGTTTTGGGGACAGATATGGGACTGAAGCTTTCTTT. Its translation is CASSFGDRYGTEAFF.

The chain employs TRBV5-1 and TRBJ1-6, with D perhaps TRBD1 (6 bases). The germline gives CDR1 SGHRS, CDR2 YFSETQ. CDR3 length: 18 residues. Trimming removed 9 bases at V and 7 bases at J, with 29 bases between. The CDR3 loop is CATKIPIQGRGYNSPLHF. The CDR3 coding sequence is TGCGCCACCAAAATCCCTATCCAGGGAAGGGGGTACAATTCACCCCTCCACTTT.

This chain connects TRBV10-2 to TRBJ1-1; TRBD1 matches 7 bases. Germline CDR1 reads WSHSY; CDR2 reads SAAADI. The CDR3 is 14 amino acids. With V trimmed by 6 bases and J by 6 bases, 10 bases remained unmatched. CDR3 residues: CASRPTGFVAEAFF. The CDR3 DNA reads TGCGCCAGCAGACCGACAGGGTTTGTCGCTGAAGCTTTCTTT.

This clone showed up just once. This chain connects TRBV19 to TRBJ1-2, with D perhaps matching TRBD1 (6 bases). Germline loops: CDR1 LNHDA, CDR2 SQIVND (reference sequence). Trimming stripped 4 bases from V and 13 bases from J, with 16 bases between. CDR3 length: 12 amino acids. The DNA for the CDR3 is TGTGCCAGTAGTAAGGCAGGGGATTTGAGCACCTTC. This translates into CASSKAGDLSTF.

In its sample, this clone was seen once. V is TRBV30 and J is TRBJ1-6, with 9 bases identical to TRBD1. Germline loops: CDR1 GTSNPN, CDR2 SVGIG (reference sequence). The CDR3 is 16 residues long. The V segment lost 4 bases and the J segment 4 bases; nucleotides outside the gene matches: 8. CDR3 sequence reads: CAWNGDRVYYNSPLHF. CDR3 nucleotide sequence: TGTGCCTGGAATGGGGACAGGGTCTATTATAATTCACCCCTCCACTTT.

The chain employs TRBV5-1 and TRBJ1-1; TRBD1 agrees at 7 bases. This CDR3 comprises 12 residues. The germline V gene encodes CDR1 SGHRS and CDR2 YFSETQ. Germline trimming cut 2 bases from V and 9 bases from J; bases unmatched to any gene: 4. CDR3 in amino acids: CASSLQGIKAFF. The CDR3 coding sequence is TGCGCCAGCAGCTTACAGGGGATTAAAGCTTTCTTT.

V gene TRBV7-2 combines with J gene TRBJ2-5; TRBD2 aligns across 11 bases. The V segment lost 4 bases and the J segment 4 bases; nucleotides outside the gene matches: 5. The germline V gene encodes CDR1 SGHTA and CDR2 FQGNSA. CDR3 length: 15 residues. CDR3 nucleotide sequence: TGTGCCAGCAGCTCCAATGGACTAGCGGGAGAGACCCAGTACTTC. Its translation: CASSSNGLAGETQYF.

The genes are TRBV7-2 and TRBJ2-1; 12 nucleotides match TRBD2. V was pared by 4 bases and J by 6 bases, with 4 bases of the junction left unmatched. The CDR3 is 15 amino acids. Germline CDR1 reads SGHTA; CDR2 reads FQGNSA. CDR3 nucleotide sequence: TGTGCCAGCAGCTATCTAGCGGGAGGGTTCAATGAGCAGTTCTTC. Its translation is CASSYLAGGFNEQFF.

This clone was recorded a few times. V usage is TRBV29-1 and J usage is TRBJ1-1; 9 bases match TRBD1. The CDR3 is made up of 11 amino acids. Trimming took 7 bases from V and 8 from J; bases not matched to a gene: 5. The germline gives CDR1 SQVTM, CDR2 ANQGSEA. CDR3 in amino acids: CSGSQGAEAFF. The CDR3 nucleotides are TGCAGCGGATCACAGGGGGCAGAAGCTTTCTTT. Supplemented by reference TRBV29-1 and TRBJ1-1, the full variable domain reads SAVISQKPSRDICQRGTSLTIQCQVDSQVTMMFWYRQQPGQSLTLIATANQGSEATYESGFVIDKFPISRPNLTFSTLTVSNMSPEDSSIYLCSGSQGAEAFFGQGTRLTVV.

This rearrangement joins TRBV28 to TRBJ1-2, with D maybe TRBD1 (5 bases). This CDR3 comprises 13 residues. V dropped 3 bases and J dropped 0 bases, with 5 bases sitting between them. Germline CDR1 and CDR2: MDHEN and SYDVKM. DNA for the CDR3: TGTGCCAGCAGTTTGACAGCTAACTATGGCTACACCTTC. Translating it yields CASSLTANYGYTF.

The chain has TRBV7-2 and TRBJ1-4, with no clear D. With 2 bases removed from V and 6 bases from J, the gap between germline ends came to 10 bases. The germline V gene encodes CDR1 SGHTA and CDR2 FQGNSA. This CDR3 comprises 14 residues. The CDR3 region is CASSLTDGDEKLFF. The CDR3, as DNA: TGTGCCAGCAGCTTAACGGACGGGGATGAAAAACTGTTTTTT.

The chain has TRBV6-2 or TRBV6-3 and TRBJ2-7, with TRBD2 matching over 8 bases. V gave up 3 bases and J gave up 2 bases; unmatched junction bases: 3. This CDR3 spans 14 amino acids. Germline V lookup: CDR1 MNHEY, CDR2 SVGEGT. This CDR3 reads CASSYSGTAYEQYF. CDR3 nucleotide sequence: TGTGCCAGCAGTTATAGCGGGACTGCCTACGAGCAGTACTTC.

The chain employs TRBV11-1 and TRBJ1-2; D is perhaps TRBD1 (5 bases). CDR1 is SGHAT and CDR2 is FQDESV in the germline V gene (reference sequence). This CDR3 region has 15 residues. Trimming left V 2 bases short and J 4 bases short, with 14 bases between. Written as DNA, the CDR3 is TGTGCCAGCAGCTTAACGCTGCAGGGCGGCTATGGCTACACCTTC. Translated: CASSLTLQGGYGYTF.

This chain connects TRBV28 to TRBJ1-2; possible D gene TRBD1, 6 bases. V lost 4 bases to trimming and J lost 3 bases, with 15 bases between them. The CDR3 is 15 residues long. Germline loops: CDR1 MDHEN, CDR2 SYDVKM. For the CDR3, the DNA is TGTGCCAGCAGTTCCCAAGGGACATGGGACTATGGCTACACCTTC. It translates to CASSSQGTWDYGYTF.

V is TRBV28 and J is TRBJ2-5; 8 nucleotides align to TRBD1. V was clipped by 4 bases and J by 4 bases; unmatched bases: 5. Germline values: CDR1 MDHEN, CDR2 SYDVKM. CDR3 length: 14 amino acids. Here the CDR3 DNA reads TGTGCCAGCAGTTGGACAGGGCTGAGAGAGACCCAGTACTTC. It codes for CASSWTGLRETQYF.

This clone was seen a single time. V and J are TRBV7-8 and TRBJ1-3; D is unclear. Looked up from germline, CDR1 is SGHVS and CDR2 is FQNEAQ. The CDR3 runs to 15 residues. V was pared by 1 base and J by 6 bases, with 13 bases between. CDR3 in amino acids: CASSLVGNPANTIYF. The DNA of the CDR3 is TGTGCCAGCAGCTTAGTGGGCAATCCTGCAAACACCATATATTTT.

This rearrangement joins TRBV11-2 to TRBJ2-7; 10 bases are shared with TRBD2. The CDR3 is made up of 16 amino acids. V was clipped by 2 bases and J by 7 bases; unmatched bases: 11. Germline V gene lookup returns CDR1 SGHAT and CDR2 FQNNGV. The CDR3 DNA sequence: TGTGCCAGCAGCTTATTGAGCGGGAGGGCCCCGTGGGAGCAGTACTTC. Amino acids: CASSLLSGRAPWEQYF.

The chain uses TRBV20-1 and TRBJ1-2; D remains ambiguous. V lost 8 bases, J lost 3 bases, and 10 bases lay in between. Germline V gene lookup returns CDR1 DFQATT and CDR2 SNEGSKA (reference sequence). The CDR3 contains 11 residues. CDR3 region: CSLRADYGYTF. DNA of the CDR3: TGCAGTCTGAGGGCGGACTATGGCTACACCTTC.

This clone turned up a few times. This chain links TRBV28 with TRBJ2-7; 8 bases are a match to TRBD1. The CDR3 runs to 12 residues. V shed 8 bases and J 4 bases; nucleotides not matched to a gene: 4. CDR1 and CDR2 (germline): MDHEN, SYDVKM. The DNA of the CDR3 is TGTGCCAGCCACCACAGGGGGTACGAGCAGTACTTC. Its translation: CASHHRGYEQYF. Full variable domain (rest looked up from reference TRBV28 and TRBJ2-7): DVKVTQSSRYLVKRTGEKVFLECVQDMDHENMFWYRQDPGLGLRLIYFSYDVKMKEKGDIPEGYSVSREKKERFSLILESASTNQTSMYLCASHHRGYEQYFGPGTRLTVT.

The chain joins TRBV10-3 to TRBJ1-6, with 7 bases matching TRBD1. Looked up from germline, CDR1 is ENHRY and CDR2 is SYGVKD. There are 15 residues in the CDR3. Trimming at V came to 8 bases and at J to 6 bases, leaving 10 bases not matched to a gene. The CDR3, as DNA: TGTGCCATCCGAAGGTCGGGACAGAGTAATTCACCCCTCCACTTT. Its translation: CAIRRSGQSNSPLHF.